This T cell receptor (beta chain) was identified in a study of T cells in Graves' hyperthyroidism and ophthalmopathy. This clonotype was seen at least ten times. Any symptoms of ophthalmopathy came after the first hyperthyroidism diagnosis, from which the blood sample dates. Amplification of TCR beta CDR3 regions was performed using RNA transcripts as template. Primed by the HTBI set, a first-round RT-PCR was run on the TCR CDR3. TCRdb analysed the multiplex PCR reads with MiXCR anew, one entry per CDR3 protein. The repertoire holds some 600,000 distinct CDR3 sequences, with around 13% as singletons. The TCR originated in a woman aged 25-40 years with Graves' hyperthyroidism that later progressed to Graves' ophthalmopathy. Sequenced material: blood.

The CDR3 DNA follows: TGTGCCAGCAGTGCCCCCGGGACAGGGACCTACGAGCAGTACTTC. Its protein is CASSAPGTGTYEQYF. The chain links TRBV28 to TRBJ2-7, with 9 bases fitting TRBD1. V was pared by 5 bases and J by 2 bases, with 7 bases of the junction left unmatched. The CDR3 runs 15 residues. In germline, CDR1 is MDHEN, CDR2 SYDVKM. Based on the CDR3 plus reference TRBV28 and TRBJ2-7, the full variable domain is DVKVTQSSRYLVKRTGEKVFLECVQDMDHENMFWYRQDPGLGLRLIYFSYDVKMKEKGDIPEGYSVSREKKERFSLILESASTNQTSMYLCASSAPGTGTYEQYFGPGTRLTVT.